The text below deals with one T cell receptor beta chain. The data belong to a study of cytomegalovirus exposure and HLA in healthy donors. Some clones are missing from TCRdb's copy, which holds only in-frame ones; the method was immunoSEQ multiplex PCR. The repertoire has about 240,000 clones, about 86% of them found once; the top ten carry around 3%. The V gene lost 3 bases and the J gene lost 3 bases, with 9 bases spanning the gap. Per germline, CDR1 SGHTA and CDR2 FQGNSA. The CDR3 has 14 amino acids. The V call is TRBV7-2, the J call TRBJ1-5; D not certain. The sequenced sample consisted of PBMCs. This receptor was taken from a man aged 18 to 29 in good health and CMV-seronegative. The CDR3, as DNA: TGTGCCAGCAGCTTGTATCAGAACAATCAGCCCCAGCATTTT. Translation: CASSLYQNNQPQHF.